This T cell receptor (beta chain) was documented in a study of human T cells and chemical hapten exposure. Specified time point: patch test 2, 6 weeks after DPC sensitization. The treatment denotes: therapeutic diphenylcyclopropenone sensitization with weekly scalp DPC. Phlebotomy was performed prior to application of every patch test. Alopecia patients between 18 and 70 years old and suitable for DPC were used as donors. This clonotype appeared a few times. As the library was built, unique molecular identifiers were attached to individual cDNA molecules. In the authors' methods: More than 95,000 TCRs per sample was the median, with a range of roughly 23,224 to 750,000. In TCRdb, the RACE reads were re-called with MiXCR into one record per CDR3 protein. These V and J calls rely on TCRdb rather than the paper's analysis. The sample includes over 70,000 distinct CDR3 sequences, 9.5% to 13% of them seen just once.

The TCR sequence derives from a man aged 18 to 29 with alopecia areata. Some clones in this sample may be carry-over from other donors' samples. Source: whole blood, taken in connection with sensitization to the hapten diphenylcyclopropenone (DPC).

CDR3 region: CSFRALNYNEQFF. CDR3 bases: TGCAGTTTCCGGGCCTTGAATTACAATGAGCAGTTCTTC. J is TRBJ2-1 and V is TRBV20-1; D is undetermined. In germline, CDR1 is DFQATT, CDR2 SNEGSKA (reference sequence). Trimming pared 8 bases from V and 4 bases from J, leaving 15 bases between. The CDR3 has 13 residues.